The sequence of this TCR beta chain was determined in a study of identical twins. Unique molecular identifiers were present on cDNA, and template switching added a universal primer site. TCRdb re-called the 5' RACE reads with MiXCR, one entry per CDR3 protein. The sample consists of roughly 250,000 distinct CDR3 sequences, 11% to 15% of them appearing once. Study-wide results and limits: Out-of-frame alpha sequences common to twins were enriched for low generation probability. Modeled out-of-frame TCR alpha sharing in monozygotic twins fell below observed levels. Abundant beta clonotypes from cord blood bore fewer insertions; memory repertoires lacked this pattern.

This CDR3 is 13 amino acids long. Germline CDR1 DFQATT, CDR2 SNEGSKA (reference sequence). With 6 bases removed from V and 2 bases from J, the gap between germline ends came to 14 bases. This clonotype was counted between two and nine times. Its antigen is not known. The sequenced material came from memory (CD45RO+) T cells sorted from blood. The sequence was collected from a woman aged 18-30 years in good health. This chain joins TRBV20-1 and TRBJ2-7; no reliable D call. CDR3 residues: CSAPLTYAYEQYF. CDR3 nucleotide sequence: TGCAGTGCCCCCTTGACTTACGCCTACGAGCAGTACTTC.